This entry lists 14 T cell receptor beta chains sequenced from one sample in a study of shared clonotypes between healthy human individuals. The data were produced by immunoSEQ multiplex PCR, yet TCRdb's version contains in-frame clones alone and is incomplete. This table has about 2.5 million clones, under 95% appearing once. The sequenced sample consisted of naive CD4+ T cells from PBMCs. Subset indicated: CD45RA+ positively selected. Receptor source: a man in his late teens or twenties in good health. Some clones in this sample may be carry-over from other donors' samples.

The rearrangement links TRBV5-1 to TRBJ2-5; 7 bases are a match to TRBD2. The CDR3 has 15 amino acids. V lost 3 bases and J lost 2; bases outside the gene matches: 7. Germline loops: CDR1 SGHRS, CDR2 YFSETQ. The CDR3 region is CASSSTSSVQETQYF. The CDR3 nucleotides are TGCGCCAGCAGCTCGACTAGCTCAGTTCAAGAGACCCAGTACTTC. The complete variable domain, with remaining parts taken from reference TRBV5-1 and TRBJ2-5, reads KAGVTQTPRYLIKTRGQQVTLSCSPISGHRSVSWYQQTPGQGLQFLFEYFSETQRNKGNFPGRFSGRQFSNSRSEMNVSTLELGDSALYLCASSSTSSVQETQYFGPGTRLLVL.

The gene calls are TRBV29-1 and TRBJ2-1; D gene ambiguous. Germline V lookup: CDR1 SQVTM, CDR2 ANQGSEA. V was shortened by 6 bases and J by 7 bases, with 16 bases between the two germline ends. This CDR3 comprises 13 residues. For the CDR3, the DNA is TGCAGCGTATCCCCATCTTTTCAAAATGAGCAGTTCTTC. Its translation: CSVSPSFQNEQFF.

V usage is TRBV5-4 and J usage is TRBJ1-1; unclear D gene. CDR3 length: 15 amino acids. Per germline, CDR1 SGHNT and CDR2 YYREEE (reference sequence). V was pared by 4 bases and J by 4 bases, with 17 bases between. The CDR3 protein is CASSTRTAEGTEAFF. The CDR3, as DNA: TGTGCCAGCAGCACGAGGACCGCCGAGGGCACTGAAGCTTTCTTT.

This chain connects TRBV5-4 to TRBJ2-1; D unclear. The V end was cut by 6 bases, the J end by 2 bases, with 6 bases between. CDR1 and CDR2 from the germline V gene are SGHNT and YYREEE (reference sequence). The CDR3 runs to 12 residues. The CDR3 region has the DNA TGTGCCAGCATGTCCACCTACAATGAGCAGTTCTTC. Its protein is CASMSTYNEQFF.

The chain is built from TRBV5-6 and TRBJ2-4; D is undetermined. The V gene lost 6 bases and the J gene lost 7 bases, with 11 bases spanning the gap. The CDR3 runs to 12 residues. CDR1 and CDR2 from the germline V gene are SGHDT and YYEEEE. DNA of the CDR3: TGTGCCAGCACTAGGGTCAGTAACATTCAGTACTTC. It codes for CASTRVSNIQYF. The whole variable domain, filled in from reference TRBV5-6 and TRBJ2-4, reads DAGVTQSPTHLIKTRGQQVTLRCSPKSGHDTVSWYQQALGQGPQFIFQYYEEEERQRGNFPDRFSGHQFPNYSSELNVNALLLGDSALYLCASTRVSNIQYFGAGTRLSVL.

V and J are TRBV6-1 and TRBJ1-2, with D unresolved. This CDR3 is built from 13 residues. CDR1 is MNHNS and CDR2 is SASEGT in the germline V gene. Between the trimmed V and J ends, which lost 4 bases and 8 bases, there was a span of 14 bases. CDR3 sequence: CASSVARGGGYTF. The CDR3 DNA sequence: TGTGCCAGCAGTGTGGCCCGAGGAGGAGGCTACACCTTC.

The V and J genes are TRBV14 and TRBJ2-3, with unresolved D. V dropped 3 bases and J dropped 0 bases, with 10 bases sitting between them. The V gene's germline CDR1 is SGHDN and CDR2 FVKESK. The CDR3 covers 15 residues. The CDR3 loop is CASSQDVTSTDTQYF. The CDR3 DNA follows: TGTGCCAGCAGCCAGGACGTTACTAGCACAGATACGCAGTATTTT.

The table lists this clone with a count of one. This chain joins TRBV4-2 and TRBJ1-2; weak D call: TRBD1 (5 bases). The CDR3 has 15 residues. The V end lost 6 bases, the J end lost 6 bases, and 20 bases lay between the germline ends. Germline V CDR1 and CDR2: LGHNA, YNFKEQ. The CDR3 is CASRPVSSGTHGYTF. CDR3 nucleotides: TGTGCCAGCAGGCCAGTAAGCTCCGGGACCCATGGCTACACCTTC.

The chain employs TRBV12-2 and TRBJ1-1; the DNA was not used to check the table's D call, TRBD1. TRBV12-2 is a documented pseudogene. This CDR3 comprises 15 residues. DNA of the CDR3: TGTGCAAGTCGCGGGTCCGGGACAGGGGGGGCTGAAGCTTTCTTT. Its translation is CASRGSGTGGAEAFF.

The DNA for the CDR3 is TGCGCCAGCAGGACAGGGTTCGAAACCGGGGAGCTGTTTTTT. As protein: CASRTGFETGELFF. The gene calls are TRBV5-1 and TRBJ2-2; 7 bases fit TRBD1. The CDR3 consists of 14 residues. CDR1 and CDR2 from the germline V gene are SGHRS and YFSETQ. The trim removed 5 bases at V and 5 bases at J, leaving 6 bases unmatched.

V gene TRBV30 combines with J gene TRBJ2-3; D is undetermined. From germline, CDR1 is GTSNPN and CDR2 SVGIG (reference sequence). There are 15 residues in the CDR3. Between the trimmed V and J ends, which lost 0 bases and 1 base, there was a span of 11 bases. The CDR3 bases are TGTGCCTGGAGTGTAAACAGTTTGGGCACAGATACGCAGTATTTT. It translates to CAWSVNSLGTDTQYF.

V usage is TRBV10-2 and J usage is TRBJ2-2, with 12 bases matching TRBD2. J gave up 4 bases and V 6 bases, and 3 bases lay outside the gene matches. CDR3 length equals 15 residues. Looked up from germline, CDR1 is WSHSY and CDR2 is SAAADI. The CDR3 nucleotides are TGCGCCAGCAGCTCTAGCGGGAGGGGCACCGGGGAGCTGTTTTTT. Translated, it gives CASSSSGRGTGELFF.

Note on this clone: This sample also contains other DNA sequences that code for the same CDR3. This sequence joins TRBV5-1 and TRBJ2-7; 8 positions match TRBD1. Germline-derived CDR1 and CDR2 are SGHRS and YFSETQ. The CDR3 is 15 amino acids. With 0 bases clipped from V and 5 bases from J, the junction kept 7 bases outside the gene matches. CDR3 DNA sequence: TGCGCCAGCAGCTTGGCTGGACAGGGTAACCACGAGCAGTACTTC. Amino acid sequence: CASSLAGQGNHEQYF.

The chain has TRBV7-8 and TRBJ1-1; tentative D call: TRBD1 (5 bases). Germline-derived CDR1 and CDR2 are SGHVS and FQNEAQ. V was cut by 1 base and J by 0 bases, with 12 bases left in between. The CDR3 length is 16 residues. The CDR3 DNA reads TGTGCCAGCAGCTTAGGATTTCGGGGGATGAACACTGAAGCTTTCTTT. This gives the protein CASSLGFRGMNTEAFF. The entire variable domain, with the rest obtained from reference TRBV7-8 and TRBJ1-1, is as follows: GAGVSQSPRYKVAKRGQDVALRCDPISGHVSLFWYQQALGQGPEFLTYFQNEAQLDKSGLPSDRFFAERPEGSVSTLKIQRTQQEDSAVYLCASSLGFRGMNTEAFFGQGTRLTVV.